The clone carrying this T cell receptor (beta chain) occurred a few times. Its specificity is not known. This sample is part of a study of shared clonotypes between healthy human individuals. Naive CD8 cells, CD45RO-negative and positively selected for CCR7, excluded terminally differentiated effector memory CD45RA+ cells. Study conclusions and caveats: The researchers took only blood, and tissue repertoires probably look different.

Produced via immunoSEQ multiplex PCR; TCRdb's table is partial and in-frame only. The sample carries around 1.9 million clones, about 93% recorded once. The sample comprised naive CD8+ T cells from PBMCs. The source of this sequence is a man younger than 35 in good health. Some clones in this sample may be carry-over from other donors' samples.

The CDR3 nucleotides are TGTGCCAGTAGTATGGTAGCAGGGAGCTCCTACGAGCAGTACTTC. Translating gives CASSMVAGSSYEQYF. This sequence joins TRBV19 and TRBJ2-7; perhaps D is TRBD1 or TRBD2 (5 bases each). The V end was cut by 3 bases, the J end by 0 bases, with 12 bases between. Germline CDR1 reads LNHDA; CDR2 reads SQIVND (reference sequence). The CDR3 is 15 amino acids.